This TCR beta chain appears in the sequencing data of a study of post-analysis software for immune sequencing data. The study's findings and limits: With TRBV5-6, TRBV5-1 and TRBV20-1 included, about five TRBV segments were more frequent in patients than in controls.

Worth noting for this clonotype: Its antigen is currently unknown.

The library was made from cDNA and included unique molecular identifiers. Each CDR3 protein gets one entry after TCRdb re-called the PCR reads with MiXCR. Of a few hundred thousand distinct CDR3 sequences in the sample, just over 35% were seen once. V lost 6 bases and J 5 bases, leaving 8 bases between the germline ends. The CDR3 extends over 12 amino acids. The chain is built from TRBV12-3 or TRBV12-4 and TRBJ2-1, with D hard to call. Sequencing was done on a sample of blood. The sequence derives from a girl under 18 with multiple sclerosis. The CDR3 region is CASSRVHNEQFF. The CDR3 DNA reads TGTGCCAGCAGCCGTGTACACAATGAGCAGTTCTTC.